This T cell receptor (beta chain) was sequenced in a study of prognosis after radiotherapy for stage I lung cancer. Background on the study: Patients received stereotactic body radiotherapy alone, with no concurrent therapy. Whole-study results and caveats: Post-treatment Shannon entropy following stereotactic body radiation therapy was lower among patients who developed distant metastases.

Genomic DNA served as the source from which two-round multiplex PCR generated TCR beta CDR3 amplicons. The use of primers specific to each TRBV and TRBJ gene characterized first-round PCR. TCRdb reprocessed the multiplex PCR reads with MiXCR, giving one entry per CDR3 protein. The repertoire holds tens of thousands of distinct CDR3 sequences, with about 32% as singletons. This clonotype was seen at least ten times. Its antigen is not identified. Sequenced material: PBMCs, taken before or after stereotactic body radiation therapy (not recorded which). The source is a donor of 50 years or more with non-small cell lung cancer.

The CDR3 DNA sequence: TGCAGTGCTAGAGATGGTGCGGGAGGGGGCGAGCAGTACTTC. The encoded protein is CSARDGAGGGEQYF. V gene TRBV20-1 combines with J gene TRBJ2-7; TRBD2 agrees at 9 bases. This CDR3 has 14 residues. J gave up 6 bases and V 0 bases, and 6 bases lay outside the gene matches. The germline V gene has CDR1 DFQATT and CDR2 SNEGSKA (reference sequence).